These T cell receptor beta chains were read from a single sample in a study of tumor-infiltrating lymphocytes in localized non-small cell lung cancer. Sequencing used immunoSEQ multiplex PCR; TCRdb keeps in-frame clones, though not all of them. This sample has more than 12,000 clones, with 55% to 70% found just once. Input material: uninvolved lung tissue not adjacent to the tumor. The receptors stem from a human donor with non-small cell lung cancer. Both conserved end residues are trimmed from each CDR3.

v_gene: TRBV11-3; j_gene: TRBJ2-7; CDR3aa: ASSATANSYEQY
v_gene: TRBV28; j_gene: TRBJ1-4; CDR3aa: ASTLPTNEKLF
v_gene: TRBV10-3; j_gene: TRBJ1-5; CDR3aa: ASSPDRLNSNQPQH
v_gene: TRBV2; j_gene: TRBJ1-2; CDR3aa: ASSGGTGSYGYT
v_gene: TRBV6-6; j_gene: TRBJ2-7; CDR3aa: ASKTSGSSHEQY
v_gene: TRBV4-3; j_gene: TRBJ1-4; CDR3aa: ASSQVGWMRSNEKLF
v_gene: TRBV30; j_gene: TRBJ1-5; CDR3aa: AWGSFSNQPQH
v_gene: TRBV28; j_gene: TRBJ2-2; CDR3aa: ASTPFLGTPNTGELF
v_gene: TRBV5-4; j_gene: TRBJ1-2; CDR3aa: ASSLDGTYGYT
v_gene: TRBV4-3; j_gene: TRBJ2-3; CDR3aa: ASSQGVAGNTDTQY
v_gene: TRBV7-2; j_gene: TRBJ2-7; CDR3aa: ASSPLAGRVNIY
v_gene: TRBV30; j_gene: TRBJ1-5; CDR3aa: AWSGGNQPQH
v_gene: TRBV27; j_gene: TRBJ1-1; CDR3aa: ASRGIGKGGTEAF
v_gene: TRBV25-1; j_gene: TRBJ1-4; CDR3aa: ASGINEKLF
v_gene: TRBV18; j_gene: TRBJ1-4; CDR3aa: ASSPRATGNEKLF
v_gene: TRBV6-6; j_gene: TRBJ1-5; CDR3aa: ASSFDRGGNQPQH
v_gene: TRBV6-5; j_gene: TRBJ2-7; CDR3aa: ASSYRSGQGAHEQY
v_gene: TRBV30; j_gene: TRBJ1-6; CDR3aa: AWKPRDRVVSPLH
v_gene: TRBV9; j_gene: TRBJ2-3; CDR3aa: ASSSGGGLFTDTQY
v_gene: TRBV28; j_gene: TRBJ1-3; CDR3aa: ASSALGPGQGYSNTIY
v_gene: TRBV6-5; j_gene: TRBJ1-1; CDR3aa: ASSYLRFSDTEAF
v_gene: TRBV6-6; j_gene: TRBJ2-5; CDR3aa: ASSYSKGGRETQY
v_gene: TRBV28; j_gene: TRBJ2-2; CDR3aa: ASSFKSGELF
v_gene: TRBV11-2; j_gene: TRBJ2-1; CDR3aa: ASSSSGGAWNEQF
v_gene: TRBV5-8; j_gene: TRBJ2-1; CDR3aa: ASSSSGQGSNEQF
v_gene: TRBV5-1; j_gene: TRBJ1-4; CDR3aa: ASSAADRTNEKLF
v_gene: TRBV9; j_gene: TRBJ1-2; CDR3aa: ASSPGGTVIYT
v_gene: TRBV30; j_gene: TRBJ1-5; CDR3aa: AWQSSYNQPQH
v_gene: TRBV6-5; j_gene: TRBJ1-4; CDR3aa: ASSPATPNEKLF
v_gene: TRBV30; j_gene: TRBJ2-6; CDR3aa: GGWPDRAGANVLT
v_gene: TRBV21-1; j_gene: TRBJ2-1; CDR3aa: ASSKTPPRDPLNNEQF
v_gene: TRBV28; j_gene: TRBJ1-2; CDR3aa: ASSLYLYGYT
v_gene: TRBV2; j_gene: TRBJ2-1; CDR3aa: ASSRDSRGGSSYNEQF
v_gene: TRBV2; j_gene: TRBJ2-1; CDR3aa: ASRGNNEQF
v_gene: TRBV5-1; j_gene: TRBJ1-2; CDR3aa: ASSITGGAVSNYGYT
v_gene: TRBV7-9; j_gene: TRBJ2-3; CDR3aa: ASSPQLAGGSGDTQY
v_gene: TRBV5-6; j_gene: TRBJ2-1; CDR3aa: ASSLRTSGGNYNEQF
v_gene: TRBV2; j_gene: TRBJ1-2; CDR3aa: ASSAVRGRDGYT
v_gene: TRBV5-4; j_gene: TRBJ1-1; CDR3aa: ASSFRDAGTEAF
v_gene: TRBV28; j_gene: TRBJ2-7; CDR3aa: ASSPPQSGSNEQY
v_gene: TRBV5-1; j_gene: TRBJ2-5; CDR3aa: ASSLAASGRAMETQY
v_gene: TRBV30; j_gene: TRBJ1-5; CDR3aa: AWSLGVVEDGNQPQH